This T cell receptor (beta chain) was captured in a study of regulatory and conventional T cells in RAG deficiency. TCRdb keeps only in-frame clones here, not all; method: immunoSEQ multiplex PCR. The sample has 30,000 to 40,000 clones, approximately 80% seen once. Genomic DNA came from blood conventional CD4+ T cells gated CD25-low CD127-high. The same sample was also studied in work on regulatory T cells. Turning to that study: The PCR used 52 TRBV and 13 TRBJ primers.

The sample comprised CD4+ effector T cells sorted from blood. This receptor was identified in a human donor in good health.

The CDR3 DNA reads as TGTGCCAGTAGTATCGAAGTACGTGTAACAGGGAAGTCCCTGTGCGAGCAGTACTTC. Translated, it gives CASSIEVRVTGKSLCEQYF. The gene calls are TRBV19 and TRBJ2-7, with D perhaps TRBD1 (6 bases). The CDR3 runs to 19 residues. Trimming pared 3 bases from V and 6 bases from J, leaving 30 bases between. CDR1 is LNHDA, CDR2 SQIVND, per germline (reference sequence).